This paragraph covers one T cell receptor beta chain sequence. Data came from immunoSEQ multiplex PCR; TCRdb stores just in-frame clones and leaves some out. The table includes 80,000 to 95,000 clones, more than 75% detected once. The V gene's germline CDR1 is SGHNT and CDR2 YYREEE (reference sequence). Between the trimmed V and J ends, which lost 0 bases and 6 bases, there was a span of 15 bases. This CDR3 region has 15 residues. The data were taken from a study of blood T cell repertoires in COVID-19. Across the whole study: T cells, B-cell-depleted T cells, or PBMCs supplied cDNA or gDNA.

The rearrangement links TRBV5-4 to TRBJ1-2; D uncertain. Sequencing was performed on peripheral blood. The source of this sequence is a human donor in a cohort sampled during active COVID-19. The CDR3 loop reads CASSLAGQDYHGYTF. The CDR3 bases are TGTGCCAGCAGCTTGGCTGGGCAAGACTATCATGGCTACACCTTC.